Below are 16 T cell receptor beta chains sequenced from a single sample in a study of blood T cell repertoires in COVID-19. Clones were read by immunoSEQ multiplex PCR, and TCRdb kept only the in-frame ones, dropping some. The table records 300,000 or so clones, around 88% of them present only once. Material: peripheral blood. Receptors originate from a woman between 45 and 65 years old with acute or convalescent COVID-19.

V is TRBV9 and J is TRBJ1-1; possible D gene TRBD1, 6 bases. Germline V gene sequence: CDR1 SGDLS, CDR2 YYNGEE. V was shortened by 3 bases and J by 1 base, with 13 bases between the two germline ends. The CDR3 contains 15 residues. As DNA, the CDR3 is TGTGCCAGCAGCGGGGACATAACAAAGAACACTGAAGCTTTCTTT. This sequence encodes CASSGDITKNTEAFF. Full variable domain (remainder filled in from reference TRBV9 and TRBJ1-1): DSGVTQTPKHLITATGQRVTLRCSPRSGDLSVYWYQQSLDQGLQFLIQYYNGEERAKGNILERFSAQQFPDLHSELNLSSLELGDSALYFCASSGDITKNTEAFFGQGTRLTVV.

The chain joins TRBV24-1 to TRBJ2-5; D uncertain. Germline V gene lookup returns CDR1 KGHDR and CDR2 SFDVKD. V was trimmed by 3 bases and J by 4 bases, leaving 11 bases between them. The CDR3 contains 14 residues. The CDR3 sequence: CATSDMKVAETQYF. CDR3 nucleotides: TGTGCCACCAGTGATATGAAGGTAGCAGAGACCCAGTACTTC.

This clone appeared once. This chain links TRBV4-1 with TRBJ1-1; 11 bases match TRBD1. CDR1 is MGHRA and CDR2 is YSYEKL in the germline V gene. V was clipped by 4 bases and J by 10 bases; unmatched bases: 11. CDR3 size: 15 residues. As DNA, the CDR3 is TGCGCCAGCAGCCTCGACGGGACAGGGGGACAGGGAGCTTTCTTT. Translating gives CASSLDGTGGQGAFF.

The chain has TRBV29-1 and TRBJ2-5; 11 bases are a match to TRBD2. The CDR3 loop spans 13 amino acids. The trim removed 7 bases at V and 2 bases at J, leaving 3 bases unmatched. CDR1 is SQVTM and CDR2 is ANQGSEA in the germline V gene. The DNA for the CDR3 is TGCAGCGGCCGGACTAGCGGGCAAGAGACCCAGTACTTC. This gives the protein CSGRTSGQETQYF.

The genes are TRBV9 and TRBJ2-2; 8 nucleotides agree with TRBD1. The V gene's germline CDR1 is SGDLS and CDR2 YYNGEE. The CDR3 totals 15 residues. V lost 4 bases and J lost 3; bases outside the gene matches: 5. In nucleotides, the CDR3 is TGTGCCAGCAGCTCGCGGACAGGGTACACCGGGGAGCTGTTTTTT. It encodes CASSSRTGYTGELFF.

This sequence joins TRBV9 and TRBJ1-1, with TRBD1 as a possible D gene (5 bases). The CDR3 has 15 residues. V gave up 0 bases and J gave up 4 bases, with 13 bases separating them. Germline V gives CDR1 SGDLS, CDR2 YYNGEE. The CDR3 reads CASSVATGGITEAFF. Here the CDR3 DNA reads TGTGCCAGCAGCGTAGCTACCGGGGGTATCACTGAAGCTTTCTTT.

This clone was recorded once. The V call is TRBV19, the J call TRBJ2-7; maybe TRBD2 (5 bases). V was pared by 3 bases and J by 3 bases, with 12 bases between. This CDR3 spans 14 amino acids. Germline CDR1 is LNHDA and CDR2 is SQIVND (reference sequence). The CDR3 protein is CASSIRNGGYEQYF. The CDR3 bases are TGTGCCAGTAGTATCAGAAACGGAGGCTACGAGCAGTACTTC.

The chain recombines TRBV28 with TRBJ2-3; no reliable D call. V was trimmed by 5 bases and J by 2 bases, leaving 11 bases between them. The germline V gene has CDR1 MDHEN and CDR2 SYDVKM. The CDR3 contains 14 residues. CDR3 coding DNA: TGTGCCAGCAGTCCCCTGACTTCCACAGATACGCAGTATTTT. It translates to CASSPLTSTDTQYF.

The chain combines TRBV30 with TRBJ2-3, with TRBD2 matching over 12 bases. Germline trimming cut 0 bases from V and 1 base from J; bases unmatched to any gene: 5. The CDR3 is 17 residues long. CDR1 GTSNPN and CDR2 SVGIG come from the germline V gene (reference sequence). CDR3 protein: CAWSVYRLAGGTDTQYF. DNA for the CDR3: TGTGCCTGGAGTGTATATCGACTAGCGGGAGGCACAGATACGCAGTATTTT. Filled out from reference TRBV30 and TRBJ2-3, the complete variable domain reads SQTIHQWPATLVQPVGSPLSLECTVEGTSNPNLYWYRQAAGRGLQLLFYSVGIGQISSEVPQNLSASRPQDRQFILSSKKLLLSDSGFYLCAWSVYRLAGGTDTQYFGPGTRLTVL.

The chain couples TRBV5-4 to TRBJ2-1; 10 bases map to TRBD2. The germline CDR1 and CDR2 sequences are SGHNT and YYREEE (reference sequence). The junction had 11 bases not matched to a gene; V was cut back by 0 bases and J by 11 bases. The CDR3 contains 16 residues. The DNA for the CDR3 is TGTGCCAGCAGCTTGGATCCTAGCGGGAGATCCTCACAGCAGTTCTTC. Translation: CASSLDPSGRSSQQFF. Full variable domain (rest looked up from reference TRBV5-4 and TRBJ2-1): ETGVTQSPTHLIKTRGQQVTLRCSSQSGHNTVSWYQQALGQGPQFIFQYYREEENGRGNFPPRFSGLQFPNYSSELNVNALELDDSALYLCASSLDPSGRSSQQFFGPGTRLTVL.

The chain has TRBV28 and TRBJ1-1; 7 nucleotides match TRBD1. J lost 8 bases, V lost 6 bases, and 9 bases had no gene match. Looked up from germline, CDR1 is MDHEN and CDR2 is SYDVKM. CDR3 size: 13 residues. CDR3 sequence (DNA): TGTGCCAGCAGCCGACATGAGACAGGGGAAGCTTTCTTT. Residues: CASSRHETGEAFF.

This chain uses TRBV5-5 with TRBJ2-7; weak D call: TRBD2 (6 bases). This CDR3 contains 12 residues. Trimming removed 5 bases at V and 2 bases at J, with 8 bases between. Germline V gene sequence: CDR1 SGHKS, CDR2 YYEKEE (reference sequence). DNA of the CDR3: TGTGCCAGCAGTTCGGGGGCCTACGAGCAGTACTTC. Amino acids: CASSSGAYEQYF.

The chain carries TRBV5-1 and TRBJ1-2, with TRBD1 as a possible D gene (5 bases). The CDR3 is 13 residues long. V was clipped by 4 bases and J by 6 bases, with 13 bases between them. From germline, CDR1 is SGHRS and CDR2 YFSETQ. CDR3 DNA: TGCGCCAGCAGCACAGGTGGCGGGGATGGCTACACCTTC. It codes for CASSTGGGDGYTF.

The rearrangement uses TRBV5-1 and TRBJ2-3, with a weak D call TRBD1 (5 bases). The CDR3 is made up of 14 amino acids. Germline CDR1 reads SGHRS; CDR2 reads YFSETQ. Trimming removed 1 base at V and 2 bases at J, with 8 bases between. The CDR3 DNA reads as TGCGCCAGCAGCTTGAGACAGAACACAGATACGCAGTATTTT. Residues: CASSLRQNTDTQYF.

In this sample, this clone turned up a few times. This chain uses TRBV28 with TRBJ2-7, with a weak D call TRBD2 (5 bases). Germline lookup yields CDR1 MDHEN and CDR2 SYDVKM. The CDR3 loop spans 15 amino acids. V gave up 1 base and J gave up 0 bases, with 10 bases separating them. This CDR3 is CASSLFGGGSYEQYF. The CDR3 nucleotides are TGTGCCAGCAGTTTATTCGGCGGAGGCTCCTACGAGCAGTACTTC.

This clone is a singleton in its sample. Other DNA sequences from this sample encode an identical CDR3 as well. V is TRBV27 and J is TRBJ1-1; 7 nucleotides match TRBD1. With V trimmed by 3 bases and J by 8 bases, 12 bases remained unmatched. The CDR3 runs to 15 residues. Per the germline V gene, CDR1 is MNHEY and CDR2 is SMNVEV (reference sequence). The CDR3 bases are TGTGCCAGCAGTTTTATAGGGGGCTTTAGCACCGAAGCTTTCTTT. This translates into CASSFIGGFSTEAFF.